The entry that follows covers one TCR beta chain sequence. Its antigen is not known. The sample is drawn from a study of Ad26.COV2.S vaccination and SARS-CoV-2 variants. Whole-study context: The COV1001 Ad26.COV2.S trial arm included the donor.

Study conclusions and caveats: Quantification of TCR breadth and depth may have yielded underestimates of total T cell responses. Breadth, reportedly substantial, characterized the spike-specific CD8+ and CD4+ T cell responses after vaccination.

Treatment here: roughly 19 received Ad26.COV2.S at low or high dose, single or two shots; roughly 5 received placebo; per-sample allocation not given. Sampling happened 63 days after the first vaccine or placebo injection. An Ad26 vector expressing Wuhan-strain SARS-CoV-2 spike constituted the vaccine. Trimming at V came to 4 bases and at J to 4 bases, leaving 12 bases not matched to a gene. Per the germline V gene, CDR1 is SGHNT and CDR2 is YYREEE (reference sequence). CDR3 length: 16 residues. Sequenced by immunoSEQ multiplex PCR; TCRdb stores in-frame clones only, minus some. Of about 430,000 clones listed, about nine tenths are singletons.

Sequenced material: peripheral blood, taken in a trial of Ad26.COV2.S vaccine versus placebo. The source is a person aged 18-65 years who received the Ad26.COV2.S COVID-19 vaccine or a placebo. V usage is TRBV5-4 and J usage is TRBJ2-5, with TRBD2 matching over 8 bases. The CDR3 region has the DNA TGTGCCAGCAGCAACGACGGACTAGCCGGCAGAGAGACCCAGTACTTC. Translated: CASSNDGLAGRETQYF.